This TCR beta chain originates from a study of blood T cell repertoires in COVID-19. Overall study: The study drew acute and convalescent COVID-19 samples from the United States, Italy and Spain.

Sequencing was performed with immunoSEQ multiplex PCR; in TCRdb, only in-frame clones are kept and a portion is missing. Here the sample spans about 120,000 clones, roughly 85% being singletons. This clonotype originated in an elderly man with acute or convalescent COVID-19. Sequencing used peripheral blood.

This chain's CDR3 is CASSPPWDGGYEQYF. CDR3 DNA sequence: TGTGCCAGCTCACCACCATGGGACGGGGGCTACGAGCAGTACTTC. The chain combines TRBV18 with TRBJ2-7; possible D gene TRBD2, 6 bases. The V gene lost 0 bases and the J gene lost 3 bases, with 12 bases spanning the gap. The germline CDR1 and CDR2 sequences are KGHSH and LQKENI. CDR3 size: 15 residues.